These 32 T cell receptor beta chains were sequenced from one sample in a study of shared clonotypes between healthy human individuals. Libraries were prepared by immunoSEQ multiplex PCR; TCRdb keeps only in-frame clonotypes and omits some of them. The table lists 1.5 million to 2.5 million clones, roughly 94% of them singletons. In the naive CD8 group, cells lacked CD45RO and were positively selected for CCR7, so terminally differentiated effector memory CD45RA+ cells were left out. Sequencing was done on a sample of naive CD8+ T cells sorted from blood. The receptors originated from a man between 18 and 35 years old in good health.

The chain has TRBV19 and TRBJ2-1, with 8 bases identical to TRBD2. The J segment lost 6 bases and the V segment lost 1 base, leaving 5 bases of the junction unmatched. The CDR3 totals 15 residues. CDR1 is LNHDA and CDR2 is SQIVND in the germline V gene (reference sequence). The CDR3 region has the DNA TGTGCCAGTAGTATAGTTGGACTAGCAAGCAATGAGCAGTTCTTC. Residues: CASSIVGLASNEQFF.

V is TRBV7-8 and J is TRBJ2-5, with D uncertain. The CDR3 is 12 residues long. The germline V gene has CDR1 SGHVS and CDR2 FQNEAQ. The ends were cut back, 5 bases at V and 4 bases at J, with 8 bases in the middle. The CDR3 DNA sequence: TGTGCCAGCAGCCCTACCGGAGAGACCCAGTACTTC. Its translation: CASSPTGETQYF. Full variable domain (outside the CDR3, taken from reference TRBV7-8 and TRBJ2-5): GAGVSQSPRYKVAKRGQDVALRCDPISGHVSLFWYQQALGQGPEFLTYFQNEAQLDKSGLPSDRFFAERPEGSVSTLKIQRTQQEDSAVYLCASSPTGETQYFGPGTRLLVL.

Comment on this clone: This specimen includes other DNA sequences encoding the same CDR3. The chain is built from TRBV20-1 and TRBJ2-7, with D hard to call. Trimming took off 2 bases at V and 3 bases at J, with 5 bases between the two ends. This CDR3 contains 11 residues. Germline V CDR1 and CDR2: DFQATT, SNEGSKA (reference sequence). CDR3 amino acids: CSARIGYEQYF. For the CDR3, the DNA is TGCAGTGCTAGAATAGGCTACGAGCAGTACTTC.

The V and J genes are TRBV6-1 and TRBJ1-2; 7 nucleotides agree with TRBD1. This CDR3 spans 15 amino acids. The germline CDR1 and CDR2 sequences are MNHNS and SASEGT. The ends lost 7 bases at V and 4 bases at J; junction bases unmatched: 12. DNA of the CDR3: TGTGCCAGCAAGGGAGGGGCAGGGGGTCTCTATGGCTACACCTTC. It translates to CASKGGAGGLYGYTF.

The gene calls are TRBV29-1 and TRBJ2-1; 8 nucleotides line up with TRBD2. The CDR3 extends over 14 amino acids. CDR1 is SQVTM and CDR2 is ANQGSEA in the germline V gene. The trim removed 6 bases at V and 4 bases at J, leaving 8 bases unmatched. Here the CDR3 reads CSVVAGMVYNEQFF. The CDR3 nucleotides read TGCAGCGTCGTAGCGGGAATGGTTTACAATGAGCAGTTCTTC.

This clone was recorded once. The genes are TRBV6-1 and TRBJ1-4; no clear D. The CDR3 spans 16 residues. CDR1 and CDR2 from the germline V gene are MNHNS and SASEGT. Trimming stripped 2 bases from V and 10 bases from J, with 20 bases between. CDR3 in amino acids: CASSELELASRTKLFF. In DNA, the CDR3 is TGTGCCAGCAGTGAACTTGAACTGGCCTCGCGGACAAAACTGTTTTTT.

Notes on this clone: This sample includes further DNA sequences coding for the same CDR3. The chain couples TRBV7-9 to TRBJ1-2, with TRBD1 identical over 9 bases. V lost 1 base to trimming and J lost 4 bases; unmatched junction nucleotides: 4. The CDR3 covers 15 residues. In germline, CDR1 is SEHNR, CDR2 FQNEAQ (reference sequence). CDR3 sequence (DNA): TGTGCCAGCAGCTTAGTCGGGACAGGGATCTATGGCTACACCTTC. Its protein product is CASSLVGTGIYGYTF.

In the case of this clone: Other DNA sequences in this sample translate to the same CDR3. This chain joins TRBV27 and TRBJ2-7, with D hard to call. The germline V and J ends were trimmed by 2 bases and 2 bases, with 7 bases remaining between them. The CDR3 length is 13 residues. CDR1 is MNHEY and CDR2 is SMNVEV in the germline V gene (reference sequence). The CDR3 DNA reads TGTGCCAGCAGTTTAAGGAGCCCCTACGAGCAGTACTTC. Encoded protein: CASSLRSPYEQYF.

The chain uses TRBV6-6 and TRBJ2-7, with 8 bases matching TRBD2. The trim removed 6 bases at V and 7 bases at J, leaving 8 bases unmatched. CDR1 is MNHNY and CDR2 is SVGAGI in the germline V gene (reference sequence). The CDR3 loop spans 13 amino acids. The CDR3 region is CASRLAAWVEQYF. CDR3 nucleotide sequence: TGTGCCAGCAGACTAGCGGCCTGGGTAGAGCAGTACTTC.

For this clone: This same CDR3 is encoded by further DNA sequences in the sample. V gene TRBV7-9 combines with J gene TRBJ1-1; D call uncertain. There are 13 residues in the CDR3. Looked up from germline, CDR1 is SEHNR and CDR2 is FQNEAQ (reference sequence). Trimming pared 3 bases from V and 4 bases from J, leaving 9 bases between. The CDR3 loop is CASSLSTATEAFF. The CDR3 coding sequence is TGTGCCAGCAGCTTGTCCACAGCCACTGAAGCTTTCTTT.

The chain links TRBV5-1 to TRBJ1-1, with 7 bases fitting TRBD1. This CDR3 spans 15 amino acids. Germline lookup yields CDR1 SGHRS and CDR2 YFSETQ. V shed 5 bases and J 0 bases; nucleotides not matched to a gene: 7. CDR3 residues: CASRESTGMNTEAFF. CDR3 nucleotide sequence: TGCGCCAGCAGGGAGTCGACAGGGATGAACACTGAAGCTTTCTTT.

The J gene is TRBJ2-7, the V gene TRBV2, with 16 bases identical to TRBD2. The CDR3 is 17 amino acids. The J segment lost 4 bases and the V segment lost 4 bases, leaving 7 bases of the junction unmatched. Germline CDR1 reads SNHLY; CDR2 reads FYNNEI. CDR3 residues: CASSGGTSGRGGYEQYF. The DNA for the CDR3 is TGTGCCAGCAGTGGCGGGACTAGCGGGAGGGGAGGGTACGAGCAGTACTTC.

J is TRBJ2-3 and V is TRBV25-1; weak D call: TRBD2 (6 bases). V shed 6 bases and J shed 6 bases, with 13 bases lying between them. The CDR3 is made up of 13 amino acids. Germline V CDR1 and CDR2: MGHDK, SYGVNS. The CDR3, as DNA: TGTGCCAGCAGCCGGCGGGGAGCTGATACGCAGTATTTT. Protein sequence: CASSRRGADTQYF.

CDR3 sequence: CASSQDTGTGPTYEQYF. The CDR3 nucleotides read TGCGCCAGCAGCCAAGATACTGGGACAGGGCCGACCTACGAGCAGTACTTC. The chain uses TRBV4-3 and TRBJ2-7; 9 nucleotides line up with TRBD1. From germline, CDR1 is LGHNA and CDR2 YSLEER. This CDR3 is 17 amino acids long. J gave up 2 bases and V 0 bases, and 8 bases lay outside the gene matches.

The chain employs TRBV15 and TRBJ2-7; the D gene is possibly TRBD1 (5 bases). Germline CDR1 and CDR2: LNHNV and YYDKDF (reference sequence). The CDR3 covers 15 residues. The V end lost 3 bases, the J end lost 1 base, and 13 bases lay between the germline ends. CDR3: CATSRDQGISYEQYF. In DNA form, the CDR3 reads TGTGCCACCAGCAGGGATCAGGGAATTTCCTACGAGCAGTACTTC.

This chain connects TRBV15 to TRBJ1-5; maybe TRBD1 (5 bases). Germline values: CDR1 LNHNV, CDR2 YYDKDF (reference sequence). CDR3 length: 13 amino acids. Trimming left V 1 base short and J 6 bases short, with 7 bases between. The CDR3: CATSRGGVQPQHF. CDR3 nucleotides: TGTGCCACCAGCAGAGGAGGGGTTCAGCCCCAGCATTTT.

This sequence joins TRBV27 and TRBJ2-7; D may be TRBD1 or TRBD2 (5 bases each). This CDR3 contains 18 residues. V shed 2 bases and J shed 0 bases, with 20 bases lying between them. Germline CDR1 MNHEY, CDR2 SMNVEV (reference sequence). The CDR3 loop reads CASSLNSPGRTSSYEQYF. The CDR3 DNA sequence: TGTGCCAGCAGTTTAAATTCCCCGGGGCGGACGAGCTCCTACGAGCAGTACTTC.

The chain uses TRBV28 and TRBJ2-5; 8 bases match TRBD1. The J call may be incorrect, as the DNA end agrees better with TRBJ2-7. This CDR3 has 14 residues. From germline, CDR1 is MDHEN and CDR2 SYDVKM. CDR3: CASSLAGTGYEQYF. CDR3 nucleotide sequence: TGTGCCAGCAGTTTAGCCGGGACAGGCTACGAGCAGTACTTC.

The chain carries TRBV15 and TRBJ1-1; D might be TRBD1 (5 bases). The ends were cut back, 0 bases at V and 1 base at J, with 9 bases in the middle. This CDR3 is 15 amino acids long. Germline assignment: CDR1 LNHNV and CDR2 YYDKDF (reference sequence). CDR3 loop: CATSRDDGGNTEAFF. The CDR3 bases are TGTGCCACCAGCAGAGATGACGGGGGGAACACTGAAGCTTTCTTT.

With regard to this clone: This sample includes further DNA sequences coding for the same CDR3. The J gene is TRBJ2-7, the V gene TRBV27; D is undetermined. CDR1 and CDR2 from the germline V gene are MNHEY and SMNVEV (reference sequence). Between the trimmed V and J ends, which lost 6 bases and 5 bases, there was a span of 11 bases. The CDR3 spans 12 residues. CDR3 coding DNA: TGTGCCAGCAGGACCCCAGGTAACGAGCAGTACTTC. Translation gives CASRTPGNEQYF.

The CDR3 is CASSLVGSYQETQYF. CDR3 sequence (DNA): TGTGCCAGCAGCTTAGTAGGGTCGTACCAAGAGACCCAGTACTTC. The gene calls are TRBV7-2 and TRBJ2-5; D unclear. Trimming left V 1 base short and J 0 bases short, with 9 bases between. The CDR3 is 15 residues long. Germline V CDR1 and CDR2: SGHTA, FQGNSA.

This chain links TRBV6-1 with TRBJ1-2; TRBD1 might be the D (5 bases). Germline loops: CDR1 MNHNS, CDR2 SASEGT. V was trimmed by 1 base and J by 3 bases, leaving 12 bases between them. The CDR3 is made up of 15 amino acids. DNA of the CDR3: TGTGCCAGCAGTGAAGAAACAGGACCGTACTATGGCTACACCTTC. It codes for CASSEETGPYYGYTF.

This clone was recorded once. The chain uses TRBV7-9 and TRBJ2-1, with TRBD1 matching over 10 bases. Germline loops: CDR1 SEHNR, CDR2 FQNEAQ (reference sequence). V was clipped by 5 bases and J by 8 bases; unmatched bases: 6. The CDR3 totals 14 residues. The chain's CDR3 is CASSQGQGLDEQFF. The DNA for the CDR3 is TGTGCCAGCAGCCAGGGACAGGGGTTAGATGAGCAGTTCTTC.

The V gene is TRBV15, the J gene TRBJ2-5; D ambiguous. V gave up 3 bases and J gave up 2 bases, with 1 base separating them. CDR1 is LNHNV, CDR2 YYDKDF, per germline (reference sequence). The CDR3 extends over 11 amino acids. CDR3 loop: CATSSQETQYF. The CDR3 nucleotides are TGTGCCACCAGCAGTCAAGAGACCCAGTACTTC.

The chain recombines TRBV27 with TRBJ2-7; TRBD2 aligns across 8 bases. Germline CDR1 reads MNHEY; CDR2 reads SMNVEV (reference sequence). The CDR3 spans 15 residues. Trimming cost V 3 bases and J 4 bases; bases outside gene matches: 8. CDR3 coding DNA: TGTGCCAGCAGTTTCGGGCCGGGGGGGTTTTACGAGCAGTACTTC. It specifies CASSFGPGGFYEQYF.

This rearrangement joins TRBV7-9 to TRBJ2-3; TRBD2 might be the D (5 bases). This CDR3 region has 15 residues. CDR1 and CDR2 (germline): SEHNR, FQNEAQ (reference sequence). V was clipped by 2 bases and J by 0 bases, with 9 bases between them. The CDR3 sequence is CASSLPLASTDTQYF. CDR3 nucleotides: TGTGCCAGCAGCTTACCCTTAGCGAGCACAGATACGCAGTATTTT.

The chain is built from TRBV7-9 and TRBJ2-1, with TRBD1 as a possible D gene (5 bases). Per the germline V gene, CDR1 is SEHNR and CDR2 is FQNEAQ (reference sequence). Trimming took off 0 bases at V and 3 bases at J, with 9 bases between the two ends. The CDR3 spans 15 residues. The CDR3 sequence is CASSLAGVLYNEQFF. CDR3 DNA sequence: TGTGCCAGCAGCTTAGCAGGGGTCCTCTACAATGAGCAGTTCTTC.

V gene TRBV2 combines with J gene TRBJ1-4, with unresolved D. This CDR3 is 17 amino acids long. Germline CDR1 SNHLY, CDR2 FYNNEI. V lost 3 bases to trimming and J lost 0 bases, with 14 bases between them. CDR3 nucleotide sequence: TGTGCCAGCAGTGACAGGTTTGCAGTAACAACTAATGAAAAACTGTTTTTT. As protein: CASSDRFAVTTNEKLFF.

This rearrangement joins TRBV27 to TRBJ2-5; the match to TRBD1 covers 12 bases. The junction had 6 bases not matched to a gene; V was cut back by 5 bases and J by 5 bases. The CDR3 extends over 15 amino acids. CDR1 and CDR2 from the germline V gene are MNHEY and SMNVEV (reference sequence). The CDR3 is CASSLGTGGRETQYF. CDR3 DNA: TGTGCCAGCAGTCTGGGGACAGGGGGCAGGGAGACCCAGTACTTC.

The table lists this clone with a count of one. The chain links TRBV4-1 to TRBJ2-7; possibly TRBD1 for D (6 bases). This CDR3 comprises 15 residues. Between the trimmed V and J ends, which lost 4 bases and 2 bases, there was a span of 15 bases. The germline CDR1 and CDR2 sequences are MGHRA and YSYEKL. CDR3 protein: CASSPQGPIAYEQYF. CDR3 in DNA: TGCGCCAGCAGCCCCCAGGGGCCAATCGCCTACGAGCAGTACTTC.

The V gene is TRBV5-6, the J gene TRBJ1-5; D is unresolved. The V end lost 4 bases, the J end lost 8 bases, and 13 bases lay between the germline ends. The germline V gene has CDR1 SGHDT and CDR2 YYEEEE. There are 13 residues in the CDR3. CDR3 in DNA: TGTGCCAGCAGCCTAAGAAGTGGCGAGCCCCAGCATTTT. This gives the protein CASSLRSGEPQHF.

V and J are TRBV7-2 and TRBJ2-7; 8 bases are a match to TRBD2. CDR3 length: 14 residues. The germline CDR1 and CDR2 sequences are SGHTA and FQGNSA. With V trimmed by 5 bases and J by 5 bases, 8 bases remained unmatched. The CDR3: CASSLFAGGNEQYF. The CDR3 bases are TGTGCCAGCAGCCTGTTCGCGGGAGGTAACGAGCAGTACTTC.